This T cell receptor beta chain was identified during a study of blood T cell repertoires in COVID-19. Study details: From the United States, Italy and Spain came samples of acute and convalescent COVID-19. PBMCs, B-cell-depleted T cells, or T cells provided the cDNA or gDNA that made up the material.

Seattle researchers signed up patients amid active infection and tracked them longitudinally. The data were produced by immunoSEQ multiplex PCR, yet TCRdb's version contains in-frame clones alone and is incomplete. The sample lists roughly 160,000 clones, 70% to 85% occurring once. Germline V gene lookup returns CDR1 MDHEN and CDR2 SYDVKM. The CDR3 has 14 amino acids. V shed 2 bases and J shed 2 bases, with 7 bases lying between them. Material: peripheral blood. The genes are TRBV28 and TRBJ1-5, with D unresolved. The receptor was derived from a man older than 75 with COVID-19, enrolled during active disease. The CDR3 sequence: CASSLRQGNQPQHF. In DNA, the CDR3 is TGTGCCAGCAGTTTACGGCAGGGCAATCAGCCCCAGCATTTT.